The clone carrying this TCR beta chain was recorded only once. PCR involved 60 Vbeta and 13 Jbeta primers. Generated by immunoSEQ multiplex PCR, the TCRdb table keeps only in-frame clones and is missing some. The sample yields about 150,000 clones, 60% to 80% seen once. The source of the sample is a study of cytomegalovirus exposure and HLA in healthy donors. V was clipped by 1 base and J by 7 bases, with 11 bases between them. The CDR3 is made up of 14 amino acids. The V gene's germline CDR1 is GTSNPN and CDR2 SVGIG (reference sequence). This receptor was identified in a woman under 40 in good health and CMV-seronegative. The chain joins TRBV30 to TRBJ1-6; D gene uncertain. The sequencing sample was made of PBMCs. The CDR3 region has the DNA TGTGCCTGGAGTGCGAGCCGAGGGAATTCACCCCTCCACTTT. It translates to CAWSASRGNSPLHF.